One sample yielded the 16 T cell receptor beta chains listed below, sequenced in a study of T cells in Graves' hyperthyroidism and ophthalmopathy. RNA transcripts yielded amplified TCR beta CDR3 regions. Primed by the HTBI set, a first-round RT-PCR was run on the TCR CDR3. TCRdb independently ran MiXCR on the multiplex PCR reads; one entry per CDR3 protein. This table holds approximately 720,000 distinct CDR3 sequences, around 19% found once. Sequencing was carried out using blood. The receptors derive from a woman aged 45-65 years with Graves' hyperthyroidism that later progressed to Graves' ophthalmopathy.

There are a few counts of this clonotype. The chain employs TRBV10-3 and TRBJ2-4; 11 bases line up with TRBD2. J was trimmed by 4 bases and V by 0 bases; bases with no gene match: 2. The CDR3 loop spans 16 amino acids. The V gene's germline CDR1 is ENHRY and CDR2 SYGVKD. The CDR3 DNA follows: TGTGCCATCAGTGAGTCGGCTAGCGGGGGGAAAAACATTCAGTACTTC. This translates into CAISESASGGKNIQYF.

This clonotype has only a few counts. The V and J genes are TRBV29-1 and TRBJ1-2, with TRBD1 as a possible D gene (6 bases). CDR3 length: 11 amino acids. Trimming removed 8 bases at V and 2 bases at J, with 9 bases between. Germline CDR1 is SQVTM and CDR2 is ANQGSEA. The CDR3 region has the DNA TGCAGCACCGGACAGAACTATGGCTACACCTTC. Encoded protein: CSTGQNYGYTF.

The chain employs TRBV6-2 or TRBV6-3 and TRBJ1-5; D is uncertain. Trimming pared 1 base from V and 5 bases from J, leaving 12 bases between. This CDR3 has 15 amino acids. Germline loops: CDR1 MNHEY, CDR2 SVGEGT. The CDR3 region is CASSYFGTTDQPQHF. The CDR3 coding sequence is TGTGCCAGCAGTTACTTTGGAACGACCGATCAGCCCCAGCATTTT.

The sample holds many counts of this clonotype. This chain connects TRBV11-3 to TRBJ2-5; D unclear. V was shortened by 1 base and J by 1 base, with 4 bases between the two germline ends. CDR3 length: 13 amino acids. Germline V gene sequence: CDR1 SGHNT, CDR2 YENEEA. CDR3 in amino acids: CASSLGFQETQYF. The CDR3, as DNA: TGTGCCAGCAGCTTAGGATTCCAAGAGACCCAGTACTTC. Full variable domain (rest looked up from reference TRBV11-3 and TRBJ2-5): EAGVVQSPRYKIIEKKQPVAFWCNPISGHNTLYWYLQNLGQGPELLIRYENEEAVDDSQLPKDRFSAERLKGVDSTLKIQPAELGDSAVYLCASSLGFQETQYFGPGTRLLVL.

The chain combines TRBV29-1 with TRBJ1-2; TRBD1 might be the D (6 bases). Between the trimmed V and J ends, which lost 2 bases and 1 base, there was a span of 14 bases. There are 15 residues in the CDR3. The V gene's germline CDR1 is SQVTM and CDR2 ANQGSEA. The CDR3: CSVELRGTGNYGYTF. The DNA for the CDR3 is TGCAGCGTTGAATTGAGGGGGACCGGTAACTATGGCTACACCTTC.

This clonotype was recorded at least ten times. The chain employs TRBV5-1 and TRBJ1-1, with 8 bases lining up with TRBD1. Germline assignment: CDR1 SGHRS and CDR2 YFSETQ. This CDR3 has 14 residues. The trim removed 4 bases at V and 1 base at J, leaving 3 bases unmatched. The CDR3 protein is CASSVTGENTEAFF. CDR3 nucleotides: TGCGCCAGCAGCGTGACAGGGGAGAACACTGAAGCTTTCTTT. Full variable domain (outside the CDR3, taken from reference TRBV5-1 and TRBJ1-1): KAGVTQTPRYLIKTRGQQVTLSCSPISGHRSVSWYQQTPGQGLQFLFEYFSETQRNKGNFPGRFSGRQFSNSRSEMNVSTLELGDSALYLCASSVTGENTEAFFGQGTRLTVV.

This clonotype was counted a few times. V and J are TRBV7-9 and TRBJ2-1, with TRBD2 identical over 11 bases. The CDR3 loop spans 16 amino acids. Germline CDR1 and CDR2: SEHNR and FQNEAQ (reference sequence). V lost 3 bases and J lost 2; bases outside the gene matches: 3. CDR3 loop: CASSFSGGVPYNEQFF. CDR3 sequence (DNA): TGTGCCAGCAGCTTTAGCGGGGGGGTTCCCTACAATGAGCAGTTCTTC.

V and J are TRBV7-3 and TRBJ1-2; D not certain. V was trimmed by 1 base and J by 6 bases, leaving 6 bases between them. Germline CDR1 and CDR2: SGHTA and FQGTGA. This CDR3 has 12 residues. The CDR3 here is CASSLNGDGYTF. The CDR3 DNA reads TGTGCCAGCAGCTTAAATGGGGATGGCTACACCTTC.

The CDR3 coding sequence is TGCGCCAGCAGCTTGGCCCCCAGCGGGGTCTCCTACGAGCAGTACTTC. Translating gives CASSLAPSGVSYEQYF. The chain recombines TRBV5-1 with TRBJ2-7; TRBD2 matches at 7 bases. CDR1 is SGHRS and CDR2 is YFSETQ in the germline V gene. J gave up 0 bases and V 0 bases, and 6 bases lay outside the gene matches. This CDR3 is 16 amino acids long.

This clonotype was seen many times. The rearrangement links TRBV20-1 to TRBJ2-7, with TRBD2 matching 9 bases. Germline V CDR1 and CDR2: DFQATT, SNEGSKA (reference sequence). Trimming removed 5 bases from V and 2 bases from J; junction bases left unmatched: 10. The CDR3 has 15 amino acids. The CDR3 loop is CSAHVAGDATYEQYF. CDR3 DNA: TGCAGTGCTCACGTAGCGGGGGACGCTACCTACGAGCAGTACTTC.

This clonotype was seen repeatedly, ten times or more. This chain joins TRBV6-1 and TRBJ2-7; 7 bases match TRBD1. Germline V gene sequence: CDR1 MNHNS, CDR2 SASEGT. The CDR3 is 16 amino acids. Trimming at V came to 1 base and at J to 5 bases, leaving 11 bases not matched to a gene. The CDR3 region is CASSEGPRDSQHEQYF. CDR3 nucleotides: TGTGCCAGCAGTGAAGGGCCCCGGGACAGCCAACACGAGCAGTACTTC.

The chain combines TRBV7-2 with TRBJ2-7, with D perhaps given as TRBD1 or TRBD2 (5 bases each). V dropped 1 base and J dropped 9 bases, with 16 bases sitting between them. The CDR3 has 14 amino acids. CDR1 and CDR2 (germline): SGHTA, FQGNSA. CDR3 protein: CASSLDGAGFLQYF. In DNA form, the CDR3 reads TGTGCCAGCAGCTTAGACGGGGCCGGGTTCTTGCAGTACTTC.

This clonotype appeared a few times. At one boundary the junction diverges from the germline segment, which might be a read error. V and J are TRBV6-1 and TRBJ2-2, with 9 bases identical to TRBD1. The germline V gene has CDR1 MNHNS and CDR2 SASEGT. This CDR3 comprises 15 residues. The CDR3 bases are TGTGCCAGCAGCCTACAGGGGGCGCGTACCGGGGAGCCGTTTTTT. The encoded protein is CASSLQGARTGEPFF.

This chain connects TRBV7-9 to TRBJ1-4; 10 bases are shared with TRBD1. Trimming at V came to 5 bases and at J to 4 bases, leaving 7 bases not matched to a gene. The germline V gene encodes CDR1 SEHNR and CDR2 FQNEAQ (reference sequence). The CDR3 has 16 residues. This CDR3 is CASSPEGTGVNEKLFF. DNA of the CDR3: TGTGCCAGCAGCCCGGAAGGGACAGGGGTTAATGAAAAACTGTTTTTT.

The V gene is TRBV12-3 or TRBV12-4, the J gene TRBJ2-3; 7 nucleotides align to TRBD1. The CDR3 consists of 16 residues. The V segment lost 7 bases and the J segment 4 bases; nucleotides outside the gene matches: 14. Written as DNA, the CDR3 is TGTGCCAGCACCGATGACAGGGTGGTGGGCCCAGATACGCAGTATTTT. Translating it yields CASTDDRVVGPDTQYF.

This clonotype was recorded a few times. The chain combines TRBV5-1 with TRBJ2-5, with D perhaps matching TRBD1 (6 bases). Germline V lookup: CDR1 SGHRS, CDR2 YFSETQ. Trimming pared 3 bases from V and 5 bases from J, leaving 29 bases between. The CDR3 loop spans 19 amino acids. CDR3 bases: TGCGCCAGCAGCTACGACAGCCAACACCTCAGGGGTTGGGGTGAGACCCAGTACTTC. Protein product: CASSYDSQHLRGWGETQYF.